Reported below is one TCR beta chain. This sample stems from a study of blood T cell repertoires in COVID-19. Per the study methods: Amplification with reference gene primers provided the estimates of nucleated cell counts. Assay used: immunoSEQ multiplex PCR; TCRdb lists only in-frame clones, some missing. The D gene and trimming were derived from the DNA, and the V and J assignments and clone size from that table. The table shows roughly 79,000 clones, with about 87% occurring only once. The CDR3 has 14 residues. In germline, CDR1 is GTSNPN, CDR2 SVGIG (reference sequence). V dropped 6 bases and J dropped 2 bases, with 15 bases sitting between them.

J is TRBJ2-3 and V is TRBV30; D possibly corresponds to TRBD2 (7 bases). What was sequenced was peripheral blood. This TCR was recovered from a man aged 50 to 60 with active COVID-19. This CDR3 reads CACGGGGLTDTQYF. CDR3 sequence (DNA): TGTGCCTGTGGAGGGGGGGGCCTCACAGATACGCAGTATTTT.